Below, 3 T cell receptor beta chains from the same sample are listed, as sequenced in a study of Tregs in tolerant kidney transplant recipients. TCRdb's copy holds only in-frame clones and misses some; the assay was immunoSEQ multiplex PCR. Of 200,000 to 300,000 clones in the sample, more than 65% are singletons; the top ten hold 0.64%. Sequenced material: CD4+ T cells from blood. Receptors originate from a human donor in good health.

The chain has TRBV5-1 and TRBJ2-5; 12 nucleotides match TRBD1. Germline trimming cut 4 bases from V and 5 bases from J; bases unmatched to any gene: 9. Germline CDR1 and CDR2: SGHRS and YFSETQ. CDR3 length equals 16 residues. The CDR3: CASSPNPGQGAETQYF. As DNA, the CDR3 is TGCGCCAGCAGCCCAAATCCGGGACAGGGGGCGGAGACCCAGTACTTC.

The V gene is TRBV2, the J gene TRBJ2-6; D remains unclear. The germline gives CDR1 SNHLY, CDR2 FYNNEI. The CDR3 sequence is 15 residues long. Between the trimmed V and J ends, which lost 4 bases and 0 bases, there was a span of 7 bases. The CDR3 reads CASSATDSGANVLTF. The DNA for the CDR3 is TGTGCCAGCAGTGCGACGGACTCTGGGGCCAACGTCCTGACTTTC. Supplemented by reference TRBV2 and TRBJ2-6, the full variable domain reads EPEVTQTPSHQVTQMGQEVILRCVPISNHLYFYWYRQILGQKVEFLVSFYNNEISEKSEIFDDQFSVERPDGSNFTLKIRSTKLEDSAMYFCASSATDSGANVLTFGAGSRLTVL.

The V call is TRBV9, the J call TRBJ1-3, with unresolved D. This CDR3 has 16 amino acids. Germline CDR1 reads SGDLS; CDR2 reads YYNGEE. Trimming shortened V by 0 bases and J by 0 bases, and 10 bases separated the two germline ends. The CDR3 loop is CASSVEATTSGNTIYF. The CDR3 nucleotides are TGTGCCAGCAGCGTAGAGGCTACCACCTCTGGAAACACCATATATTTT.